A single sample is the source of the 31 T cell receptor beta chains below, sequenced in a study of T cells in Graves' hyperthyroidism and ophthalmopathy. Researchers amplified the TCR beta CDR3 regions from RNA transcripts. HTBI primers were used for first-round RT-PCR of the TCR CDR3. Each CDR3 protein gets one entry after TCRdb re-called the multiplex PCR reads with MiXCR. In the table there are approximately 320,000 distinct CDR3 sequences, roughly 15% of which are singletons. Sequencing used blood. These receptors were taken from a man aged 25-45 years with Graves' hyperthyroidism.

This clonotype was counted at least ten times. V gene TRBV7-8 combines with J gene TRBJ2-7; D unresolved. With 3 bases removed from V and 5 bases from J, the gap between germline ends came to 11 bases. The CDR3 is 13 residues long. Germline V lookup: CDR1 SGHVS, CDR2 FQNEAQ. The CDR3 reads CASSFHLRDEQYF. CDR3 nucleotides: TGTGCCAGCAGCTTTCATCTCCGGGACGAGCAGTACTTC.

This clonotype has ten or more counts. This chain uses TRBV12-3 or TRBV12-4 with TRBJ1-1; D possibly corresponds to TRBD1 (6 bases). The CDR3 totals 13 residues. V was shortened by 8 bases and J by 4 bases, with 14 bases between the two germline ends. The CDR3 sequence is CASALGGGTEAFF. Written as DNA, the CDR3 is TGTGCCAGCGCATTAGGGGGGGGCACTGAAGCTTTCTTT.

There are many counts of this clonotype. The chain recombines TRBV7-2 with TRBJ2-3, with D uncertain. CDR1 and CDR2 from the germline V gene are SGHTA and FQGNSA. The CDR3 is made up of 16 amino acids. Trimming took off 1 base at V and 2 bases at J, with 13 bases between the two ends. This chain's CDR3 is CASSLGGLGVTDTQYF. The CDR3 nucleotides are TGTGCCAGCAGCTTAGGGGGTCTGGGTGTCACAGATACGCAGTATTTT.

The chain joins TRBV19 to TRBJ1-5; D not resolved. CDR1 and CDR2 (germline): LNHDA, SQIVND (reference sequence). The germline V and J ends were trimmed by 4 bases and 3 bases, with 13 bases remaining between them. The CDR3 totals 15 residues. CDR3 amino acids: CASSKDAKFNQPQHF. Written as DNA, the CDR3 is TGTGCCAGTAGTAAGGACGCGAAGTTCAATCAGCCCCAGCATTTT.

This clonotype was recorded many times. The chain recombines TRBV6-2 or TRBV6-3 with TRBJ2-7; D not certain. CDR3 size: 16 residues. The V end was cut by 0 bases, the J end by 0 bases, with 12 bases between. Germline V gene sequence: CDR1 MNHEY, CDR2 SVGEGT. CDR3 DNA sequence: TGTGCCAGCAGTTACTCCCCCTGGGTAAGCTCCTACGAGCAGTACTTC. Protein sequence: CASSYSPWVSSYEQYF.

At least ten counts were recorded for this clonotype. The chain recombines TRBV12-3 or TRBV12-4 with TRBJ2-1, with D possibly TRBD2 on 6 matching bases. This CDR3 has 14 residues. Between the trimmed V and J ends, which lost 3 bases and 7 bases, there was a span of 13 bases. The CDR3 spells CASSLGGSGNEQFF. The CDR3 nucleotides are TGTGCCAGCAGTTTGGGCGGAAGCGGGAATGAGCAGTTCTTC.

The chain joins TRBV3-1 to TRBJ2-7; D ambiguous. This CDR3 is 13 amino acids long. Looked up from germline, CDR1 is LGHDT and CDR2 is YNNKEL (reference sequence). Between the trimmed V and J ends, which lost 1 base and 0 bases, there was a span of 4 bases. The CDR3 loop is CASSQGDSYEQYF. CDR3 nucleotide sequence: TGTGCCAGCAGCCAAGGGGACTCCTACGAGCAGTACTTC.

This clonotype was found a few times. CDR3 amino acids: CASSLAAEHRELFF. In DNA, the CDR3 is TGTGCCAGCAGCTTGGCCGCTGAACACCGGGAGCTGTTTTTT. This chain connects TRBV5-6 to TRBJ2-2, with D uncertain. Per the germline V gene, CDR1 is SGHDT and CDR2 is YYEEEE. V was clipped by 0 bases and J by 9 bases, with 12 bases between them. The CDR3 is 14 residues long.

The sample holds a few counts of this clonotype. The V gene is TRBV5-1, the J gene TRBJ1-4; TRBD1 is a possible D gene (6 bases). Trimming removed 3 bases from V and 3 bases from J, with 9 bases in between. Germline CDR1 and CDR2: SGHRS and YFSETQ. This CDR3 spans 14 amino acids. CDR3: CASSSRTANEKLFF. DNA of the CDR3: TGCGCCAGCAGCTCCAGGACAGCTAATGAAAAACTGTTTTTT.

This clonotype has just a few counts. The chain joins TRBV6-1 to TRBJ2-3; D might be TRBD2 (5 bases). The CDR3 spans 18 residues. V lost 5 bases and J 1 base, leaving 22 bases between the germline ends. The V gene's germline CDR1 is MNHNS and CDR2 SASEGT. In DNA form, the CDR3 reads TGTGCCAGCAGTCCGGCCGGGATTTCCCTCGGGGGCACAGATACGCAGTATTTT. Its translation: CASSPAGISLGGTDTQYF.

Many counts were recorded for this clonotype. This chain connects TRBV7-9 to TRBJ2-5; D might be TRBD1 (6 bases). Germline CDR1 and CDR2: SEHNR and FQNEAQ (reference sequence). CDR3 size: 18 residues. With 5 bases removed from V and 4 bases from J, the gap between germline ends came to 26 bases. DNA for the CDR3: TGTGCCAGCAGCCAGGGGCCGGGGACCTTCATCCCCAGAGAGACCCAGTACTTC. This codes for CASSQGPGTFIPRETQYF.

The chain has TRBV2 and TRBJ1-5, with D possibly matching TRBD1 (5 bases). The germline V gene encodes CDR1 SNHLY and CDR2 FYNNEI. V lost 8 bases and J lost 3, with 8 bases in between. This CDR3 comprises 12 residues. The CDR3 region is CASGGYNQPQHF. The DNA of the CDR3 is TGTGCCAGCGGGGGTTACAATCAGCCCCAGCATTTT. Filled out from reference TRBV2 and TRBJ1-5, the complete variable domain reads EPEVTQTPSHQVTQMGQEVILRCVPISNHLYFYWYRQILGQKVEFLVSFYNNEISEKSEIFDDQFSVERPDGSNFTLKIRSTKLEDSAMYFCASGGYNQPQHFGDGTRLSIL.

This clonotype has ten or more counts. This sequence joins TRBV5-1 and TRBJ2-1; TRBD2 matches 14 bases. The CDR3 is made up of 15 amino acids. The V gene's germline CDR1 is SGHRS and CDR2 YFSETQ. After removal of 6 bases from V and 8 bases from J, the junction contained 7 bases not matched to a gene. CDR3 sequence: CASTKTSGRVDEQFF. The CDR3 DNA is TGCGCCAGCACCAAGACTAGCGGGAGGGTGGATGAGCAGTTCTTC. The whole variable domain, remainder taken from reference TRBV5-1 and TRBJ2-1, is KAGVTQTPRYLIKTRGQQVTLSCSPISGHRSVSWYQQTPGQGLQFLFEYFSETQRNKGNFPGRFSGRQFSNSRSEMNVSTLELGDSALYLCASTKTSGRVDEQFFGPGTRLTVL.

This clonotype was recorded many times. The chain has TRBV12-3 or TRBV12-4 and TRBJ1-1; D is possibly TRBD1 (6 bases). Trimming left V 4 bases short and J 8 bases short, with 11 bases between. This CDR3 contains 12 residues. CDR3: CASSYRAPEAFF. The DNA of the CDR3 is TGTGCCAGCAGTTACAGGGCTCCCGAAGCTTTCTTT.

This clonotype was seen a few times. This chain links TRBV15 with TRBJ1-1; D possibly corresponds to TRBD1 (5 bases). Deletions cut 8 bases from V and 5 bases from J, with 12 bases between. The CDR3 is 12 amino acids. The germline V gene has CDR1 LNHNV and CDR2 YYDKDF (reference sequence). For the CDR3, the DNA is TGTGCCACCGCTGCGGGGGGGACTGAAGCTTTCTTT. Amino acids: CATAAGGTEAFF.

There are many counts of this clonotype. CDR3: CSVGTSGSYEQYF. CDR3 DNA: TGCAGTGTGGGGACTAGCGGATCCTACGAGCAGTACTTC. The V and J genes are TRBV29-1 and TRBJ2-7; 11 positions agree with TRBD2. The CDR3 covers 13 residues. CDR1 SQVTM and CDR2 ANQGSEA come from the germline V gene.

The sample holds many counts of this clonotype. The J gene is TRBJ2-7, the V gene TRBV10-1; D tentatively fits TRBD1 or TRBD2 (5 bases each). V gave up 5 bases and J gave up 2 bases, with 16 bases separating them. This CDR3 is 15 amino acids long. In germline, CDR1 is WNHNN, CDR2 SYGVQD (reference sequence). The chain's CDR3 is CASSTDSLGAYEQYF. CDR3 nucleotide sequence: TGCGCCAGCAGTACCGACAGCCTCGGGGCCTACGAGCAGTACTTC.

Comments on this clonotype: Being one base from a much bigger clone, this may be a read error. The rearrangement uses TRBV7-6 and TRBJ2-1, with 15 bases matching TRBD2. V gave up 5 bases and J gave up 6 bases; unmatched junction bases: 11. The CDR3 is 18 residues long. The germline CDR1 and CDR2 sequences are SGHVS and FNYEAQ. This chain's CDR3 is CASSLDAGLAGGGNEQFF. The CDR3 DNA is TGTGCCAGCAGCCTAGACGCGGGACTAGCGGGAGGAGGCAATGAGCAGTTCTTC.

This clonotype was seen repeatedly, ten times or more. This sequence joins TRBV18 and TRBJ2-3; no clear D gene. Trimming left V 0 bases short and J 5 bases short, with 6 bases between. This CDR3 is built from 13 residues. Per germline, CDR1 KGHSH and CDR2 LQKENI. The CDR3 region has the DNA TGTGCCAGCTCACCACCGACGAGAGATACGCAGTATTTT. It yields the protein CASSPPTRDTQYF.

The V gene is TRBV20-1, the J gene TRBJ2-2; no definite D call. Germline-derived CDR1 and CDR2 are DFQATT and SNEGSKA (reference sequence). This CDR3 has 13 residues. Trimming removed 6 bases from V and 2 bases from J, with 10 bases in between. CDR3 region: CSADRPNTGELFF. The CDR3 coding sequence is TGCAGTGCCGATCGACCAAACACCGGGGAGCTGTTTTTT.

For this clonotype: Given a much more abundant clone one base away, this may be a read error. This sequence joins TRBV2 and TRBJ1-4; D is perhaps TRBD1 (5 bases). The germline gives CDR1 SNHLY, CDR2 FYNNEI. This CDR3 has 17 residues. CDR3 residues: CASSENRVQGTNEELFF. In nucleotides, the CDR3 is TGTGCCAGCAGTGAGAACCGGGTTCAGGGAACTAATGAAGAACTGTTTTTT.

This clonotype was recorded only once. This chain links TRBV15 with TRBJ1-5; possible D gene TRBD1, 5 bases. This CDR3 comprises 14 residues. Germline CDR1 LNHNV, CDR2 YYDKDF (reference sequence). The V gene lost 0 bases and the J gene lost 5 bases, with 8 bases spanning the gap. CDR3 bases: TGTGCCACCAGCAGAGATCGCAGGGATCAGCCCCAGCATTTT. Translation: CATSRDRRDQPQHF.

The chain is built from TRBV18 and TRBJ2-3, with D possibly matching TRBD1 (6 bases). This CDR3 has 17 residues. Trimming cost V 3 bases and J 1 base, with 17 bases left between them. Looked up from germline, CDR1 is KGHSH and CDR2 is LQKENI. The CDR3 reads CASSPPSGDVGTDTQYF. The CDR3 region has the DNA TGTGCCAGCTCACCTCCCTCAGGGGACGTAGGCACAGATACGCAGTATTTT.

The rearrangement links TRBV25-1 to TRBJ2-5; TRBD2 might be the D (7 bases). CDR3 length: 15 residues. Germline values: CDR1 MGHDK, CDR2 SYGVNS. Trimming took 6 bases from V and 7 from J, leaving 21 bases between them. DNA for the CDR3: TGTGCCAGCAGCCCCGCCGGGGGGCTCGAAGGGACCCAGTACTTC. Its translation is CASSPAGGLEGTQYF.

This clonotype was detected many times. This chain connects TRBV7-9 to TRBJ2-7; the D gene is possibly TRBD2 (6 bases). This CDR3 contains 15 residues. CDR1 SEHNR and CDR2 FQNEAQ come from the germline V gene (reference sequence). Between the trimmed V and J ends, which lost 3 bases and 6 bases, there was a span of 18 bases. CDR3 in DNA: TGTGCCAGCAGCTTGAGTGGGACTCCCCCGCGCGAGCAGTACTTC. Translation: CASSLSGTPPREQYF.

In this sample, this clonotype turned up a few times. The chain combines TRBV10-2 with TRBJ2-3; the match to TRBD2 covers 9 bases. Germline trimming cut 3 bases from V and 5 bases from J; bases unmatched to any gene: 6. Germline V gives CDR1 WSHSY, CDR2 SAAADI. The CDR3 is 15 amino acids. In nucleotides, the CDR3 is TGCGCCAGCAGTGATGGCGGGAGGGCGGTAGATACGCAGTATTTT. Translating gives CASSDGGRAVDTQYF.

The V gene is TRBV5-1, the J gene TRBJ2-5; D perhaps matches TRBD2 (6 bases). The CDR3 contains 16 residues. The V end lost 2 bases, the J end lost 5 bases, and 19 bases lay between the germline ends. Germline assignment: CDR1 SGHRS and CDR2 YFSETQ. The CDR3 bases are TGCGCCAGCAGCTTTTTGGGGGGAGCGGGCTCGGAGACCCAGTACTTC. Residues: CASSFLGGAGSETQYF.

Note on this clonotype: A much bigger clone sits one base away, suggesting this may be a read error. The chain joins TRBV4-1 to TRBJ2-7, with 11 bases that match TRBD1. Germline CDR1 MGHRA, CDR2 YSYEKL. The CDR3 has 15 residues. The DNA for the CDR3 is TGCGCCAGCAGTCGGGGACAGGGGGTGTCCTACGAGCGGTACTTC. It is translated as CASSRGQGVSYERYF.

CDR3 DNA: TGCGCCAGCCGCCTACCCTGGGAGCTGTTTTTT. This sequence encodes CASRLPWELFF. The rearrangement joins TRBV5-1 to TRBJ2-2, with D unresolved. Trimming shortened V by 7 bases and J by 9 bases, and 10 bases separated the two germline ends. Germline loops: CDR1 SGHRS, CDR2 YFSETQ. The CDR3 spans 11 residues.

This clonotype was recorded a few times. The chain joins TRBV30 to TRBJ2-1, with TRBD2 matching over 12 bases. CDR1 is GTSNPN and CDR2 is SVGIG in the germline V gene (reference sequence). Losses at the gene ends were 3 bases for V and 8 bases for J; bases not matched to a gene: 8. This CDR3 is 15 amino acids long. The CDR3 sequence is CAWSGLAGSRHEQFF. CDR3 nucleotide sequence: TGTGCCTGGAGCGGACTAGCGGGATCCCGCCATGAGCAGTTCTTC. Combining the CDR3 with reference TRBV30 and TRBJ2-1 gives the whole variable domain SQTIHQWPATLVQPVGSPLSLECTVEGTSNPNLYWYRQAAGRGLQLLFYSVGIGQISSEVPQNLSASRPQDRQFILSSKKLLLSDSGFYLCAWSGLAGSRHEQFFGPGTRLTVL.

The chain links TRBV28 to TRBJ1-2; TRBD1 matches 8 bases. Unmatched junction bases numbered 8, after V lost 6 bases and J lost 8 bases. Germline CDR1 is MDHEN and CDR2 is SYDVKM. CDR3 length: 13 amino acids. CDR3 DNA sequence: TGTGCCAGCAGAACCGACAGGGGAAGAGGCTACACCTTC. Amino acid sequence: CASRTDRGRGYTF.